One sample yielded the 9 T cell receptor beta chains listed below, sequenced in a study of blood T cells in healthy people across ages. Then a second PCR, running about 7 to 11 cycles, was carried out with a sample-barcoded 5' primer and a J-beta primer mix. TCRdb passed the 5' RACE reads through MiXCR, listing each CDR3 protein once. There are some 710,000 distinct CDR3 sequences in the sample; 46% occur only once, and about a sixth lies in the top ten. The sequenced sample was blood. These receptors came from a man at least 80 years old in good health.

This sequence joins TRBV27 and TRBJ1-6; 10 bases fit TRBD1. The germline V gene has CDR1 MNHEY and CDR2 SMNVEV (reference sequence). This CDR3 spans 15 amino acids. Unmatched junction bases numbered 1, after V lost 5 bases and J lost 3 bases. CDR3: CASSRDRGYNSPLHF. For the CDR3, the DNA is TGTGCCAGCAGTCGGGACAGGGGCTATAATTCACCCCTCCACTTT.

Ten or more counts support this clonotype. The rearrangement links TRBV9 to TRBJ2-3, with TRBD2 matching over 7 bases. J was trimmed by 4 bases and V by 0 bases; bases with no gene match: 2. This CDR3 has 14 residues. Looked up from germline, CDR1 is SGDLS and CDR2 is YYNGEE. This CDR3 reads CASSVGGSSDTQYF. For the CDR3, the DNA is TGTGCCAGCAGCGTAGGCGGGAGTTCAGATACGCAGTATTTT.

The chain joins TRBV28 to TRBJ2-3, with D hard to call. The CDR3 is made up of 12 amino acids. V was clipped by 5 bases and J by 8 bases, with 11 bases between them. CDR1 and CDR2 (germline): MDHEN, SYDVKM. The CDR3 bases are TGTGCCAGCAGTGCCCCCAAGGCTACGCAGTATTTT. The encoded protein is CASSAPKATQYF. Supplemented by reference TRBV28 and TRBJ2-3, the full variable domain reads DVKVTQSSRYLVKRTGEKVFLECVQDMDHENMFWYRQDPGLGLRLIYFSYDVKMKEKGDIPEGYSVSREKKERFSLILESASTNQTSMYLCASSAPKATQYFGPGTRLTVL.

This clonotype appeared a few times. The gene calls are TRBV6-6 and TRBJ2-5; 11 bases fit TRBD1. V trimming: 6 bases; J trimming: 3 bases; junction bases outside the gene matches: 9. Looked up from germline, CDR1 is MNHNY and CDR2 is SVGAGI (reference sequence). The CDR3 runs to 16 residues. CDR3 in DNA: TGTGCCAGCAGCCAGCAGCGGACAGGGGGCGAAGAGACCCAGTACTTC. Protein: CASSQQRTGGEETQYF.

The chain links TRBV20-1 to TRBJ1-4; the D gene is possibly TRBD1 (5 bases). From germline, CDR1 is DFQATT and CDR2 SNEGSKA (reference sequence). V was cut by 0 bases and J by 9 bases, with 17 bases left in between. The CDR3 extends over 15 amino acids. DNA for the CDR3: TGCAGTGCTAGAGATCTCAGGGAAGCTTCCCAAAAACTGTTTTTT. Translation gives CSARDLREASQKLFF.

This rearrangement joins TRBV20-1 to TRBJ2-7, with D possibly called TRBD1 or TRBD2 (6 bases each). Trimming took 0 bases from V and 6 from J, leaving 12 bases between them. The germline V gene has CDR1 DFQATT and CDR2 SNEGSKA (reference sequence). This CDR3 comprises 13 residues. The CDR3 protein is CSAREQQGLEQYF. The CDR3 nucleotides read TGCAGTGCTAGAGAACAACAGGGACTCGAGCAGTACTTC.

This chain joins TRBV7-9 and TRBJ2-1, with a tentative D call TRBD1 (6 bases). The CDR3 is made up of 14 amino acids. Germline CDR1 is SEHNR and CDR2 is FQNEAQ (reference sequence). The germline V and J ends were trimmed by 4 bases and 7 bases, with 14 bases remaining between them. CDR3 protein: CASSSAGTRNEQFF. CDR3 sequence (DNA): TGTGCCAGCAGCTCGGCCGGGACAAGGAATGAGCAGTTCTTC.

A remark on this clonotype: A much larger clonotype is one base distant, so this may be a read error. This chain links TRBV4-3 with TRBJ2-4, with 9 bases lining up with TRBD1. V shed 3 bases, J shed 13 bases, and the junction held 19 bases outside the gene matches. This CDR3 contains 17 residues. In germline, CDR1 is LGHNA, CDR2 YSLEER. The CDR3 nucleotides are TGCGCCAGCAGCCAGTGGACAGGGGATTCCTCCAACAATGAGCAGTACTTC. This sequence encodes CASSQWTGDSSNNEQYF.

The table lists this clonotype with many counts. The CDR3, as DNA: TGTGCCAGCAGTATCGAGCGGGATAACAATGAGCAGTTCTTC. Translation gives CASSIERDNNEQFF. This chain joins TRBV6-2 or TRBV6-3 and TRBJ2-1; the match to TRBD2 covers 7 bases. Germline V gene sequence: CDR1 MNHEY, CDR2 SVGEGT. This CDR3 has 14 amino acids. V dropped 5 bases and J dropped 5; count of bases not matched to a gene: 6.